The present entry profiles one T cell receptor (beta chain) with its context. Antigen specificity is unknown. This entry belongs to a study of graft-versus-host responses after intestinal transplantation. Study overall: Recipients underwent multivisceral, liver-intestinal, or isolated intestinal transplants. Recipients uniformly received anti-thymocyte globulin induction, followed by tacrolimus and steroids for two to four years. Points from the study as a whole: GvH clones detected in recipient marrow included some appearing first in ileum or blood. In patients with graft-donor T cell macrochimerism, allograft graft-versus-host to host-versus-graft clonal ratios were high.

Only in-frame clones appear in the TCRdb table, and some are missing; sequencing was by immunoSEQ multiplex PCR. The sample lists 70,000 to 95,000 clones; under 90% were seen once. The V gene's germline CDR1 is SGDLS and CDR2 YYNGEE. There are 16 residues in the CDR3. J lost 4 bases, V lost 4 bases, and 11 bases had no gene match. Sample: unstimulated CD4+ T cells sorted from spleen or lymph node cells, taken before intestinal transplant. The chain combines TRBV9 with TRBJ2-7; 10 bases match TRBD1. The clonotype originates from a human donor who received an intestinal transplant. The DNA for the CDR3 is TGTGCCAGCAGCCCGACGGGACAGGGGCTTGGGTACGAGCAGTACTTC. Translating it yields CASSPTGQGLGYEQYF.